A selection of T cell receptor beta chains follows, all from one sample in a study of blood T cell repertoires in COVID-19. Profiled with immunoSEQ multiplex PCR; TCRdb holds only in-frame clones, not every one. This sample has under 350,000 clones, with approximately 90% found just once. Sequencing used PBMCs or T cells enriched from blood (not recorded which). Receptors were obtained from a man younger than 45 who had recovered from COVID-19. Both conserved end residues are part of each CDR3. The order of the fields is V gene, clone size, CDR3 length, J gene, CDR3 protein. Part of the rows lack a size; the others show once, few, many or a class for expanded clones.

TRBV11-2,once,14,TRBJ2-3,CASSLLARADTQYF
TRBV5-1,NA,14,TRBJ2-1,CASSLGGTNNEQFF
TRBV11-2,few,13,TRBJ1-2,CASSLGQAYGYTF
TRBV2,NA,15,TRBJ2-7,CASSGGRGGTYEQYF
TRBV5-6,few,16,TRBJ1-5,CASSLAAGIRNQPQHF
TRBV12-3/TRBV12-4,NA,13,TRBJ1-1,CASSRGSSTEAFF
TRBV5-4,many,16,TRBJ2-7,CASSSGGQRVAMEQYF
TRBV23-1,NA,12,TRBJ1-4,CASRGGNEKLFF
TRBV5-1,NA,15,TRBJ1-4,CASSAGQGQGEKLFF
TRBV6-5,NA,12,TRBJ1-2,CASRDRAWGYTF
TRBV12-3/TRBV12-4,NA,13,TRBJ1-2,CASSRYNNYGYTF
TRBV19,NA,17,TRBJ2-6,CASRPGQGAVGANVLTF
TRBV19,few,16,TRBJ1-5,CASRAGLNFPDQPQHF
TRBV6-1,few,15,TRBJ2-3,CASSELVRSTDTQYF
TRBV28,NA,15,TRBJ1-6,CASSFGQGADSPLHF
TRBV10-1,NA,15,TRBJ2-3,CASSTDRLGVYTQYF
TRBV11-2,NA,15,TRBJ2-5,CASSSLGGGAVTQYF
TRBV7-9,NA,15,TRBJ1-2,CASSTSAGSNYGYTF
TRBV13,NA,14,TRBJ2-1,CASSEENSYNEQFF
TRBV5-5,once,14,TRBJ2-7,CASSLEFVSYEQYF
TRBV10-3,NA,14,TRBJ2-6,CAISDGAGANVLTF
TRBV19,NA,16,TRBJ2-1,CASSLYSPGDDNEQFF
TRBV2,NA,13,TRBJ1-1,CASRKQERTEAFF
TRBV5-1,once,15,TRBJ2-7,CASSLGLADTYEQYF
TRBV3-1/TRBV3-2,NA,15,TRBJ2-3,CASSQAVPSTDTQYF
TRBV5-6,once,14,TRBJ2-5,CASSWGTDQETQYF
TRBV5-1,NA,18,TRBJ2-5,CASSLTSGGAAFGETQYF
TRBV30,NA,15,TRBJ1-5,CAWRRTGTGGQPQHF
TRBV27,once,14,TRBJ1-6,CATALGTDYSPLHF
TRBV7-8,NA,16,TRBJ2-7,CASSLDRTRSSYEQYF
TRBV28,once,12,TRBJ1-1,CASSSGDTEAFF
TRBV9,NA,14,TRBJ1-4,CASSETGGIEKLFF
TRBV3-1/TRBV3-2,once,14,TRBJ1-1,CASSQREVNTEAFF
TRBV12-5,NA,11,TRBJ1-1,CASGTGPEAFF
TRBV19,NA,15,TRBJ1-5,CASSLPAGLNQPQHF
TRBV4-1,NA,16,TRBJ1-1,CASSLGQGAGNTEAFF
TRBV5-1,NA,14,TRBJ2-3,CASRAAWGDHTQYF
TRBV24-1,NA,14,TRBJ2-1,CATSDPGLANEQFF
TRBV6-5,NA,14,TRBJ1-1,CASSYSPGGAEAFF
TRBV30,NA,14,TRBJ2-7,CAWSVPWLRHEQYF
TRBV30,few,13,TRBJ2-5,CAWRGLSKETQYF
TRBV2,NA,16,TRBJ2-2,CASRELAGGNTGELFF
TRBV19,NA,13,TRBJ2-7,CASSRTGDYEQYF
TRBV18,NA,16,TRBJ2-1,CASSPLTGGSFNEQFF
TRBV10-2,NA,14,TRBJ1-1,CASIDRGRYTEAFF
TRBV10-2,NA,18,TRBJ1-6,CASRGTGDQSSYNSPLHF
TRBV18,NA,14,TRBJ1-2,CASSQQGEEYGYTF
TRBV9,NA,14,TRBJ1-3,CASSPGTGRNTIYF
TRBV27,NA,16,TRBJ1-5,CASSSGQGYSNQPQHF
TRBV11-3,NA,13,TRBJ1-1,CASRDIGRPEAFF
TRBV19,NA,17,TRBJ1-5,CASSIDPFDRGYQPQHF
TRBV27,NA,14,TRBJ2-5,CASSPGLAQGTQYF
TRBV5-4,NA,14,TRBJ2-1,CASSLGQGAAEQFF
TRBV28,NA,13,TRBJ1-5,CASSPGGGQPQHF